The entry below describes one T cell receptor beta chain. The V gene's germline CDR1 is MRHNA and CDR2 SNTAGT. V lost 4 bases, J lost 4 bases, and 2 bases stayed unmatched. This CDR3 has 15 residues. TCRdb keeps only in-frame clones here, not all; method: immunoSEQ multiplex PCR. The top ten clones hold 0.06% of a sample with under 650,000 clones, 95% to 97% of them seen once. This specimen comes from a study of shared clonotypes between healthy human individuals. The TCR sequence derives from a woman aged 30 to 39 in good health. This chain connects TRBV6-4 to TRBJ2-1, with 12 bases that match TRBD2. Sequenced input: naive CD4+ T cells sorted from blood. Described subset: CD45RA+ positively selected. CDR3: CASSGTSGRYNEQFF. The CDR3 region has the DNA TGTGCCAGCAGTGGAACTAGCGGGAGGTACAATGAGCAGTTCTTC.